What follows are 17 T cell receptor beta chains derived from one specimen sequenced in a study of T cells in Graves' hyperthyroidism and ophthalmopathy. The investigators amplified TCR beta CDR3 regions from RNA transcripts. HTBI primers drove first-round RT-PCR of the TCR CDR3. TCRdb called the multiplex PCR reads again in MiXCR, with one record for every CDR3 protein. This table has around 570,000 distinct CDR3 sequences, roughly 21% appearing once. The sequenced material came from blood. The receptors stem from a middle-aged man with Graves' ophthalmopathy.

The chain combines TRBV5-8 with TRBJ2-3, with D possibly being TRBD1 (5 bases). CDR1 and CDR2 (germline): SGHTS, YDEGEE. CDR3 length equals 13 residues. V lost 5 bases and J lost 3, with 10 bases in between. The CDR3 here is CASRKQGTDTQYF. The CDR3 DNA reads as TGTGCCAGCAGGAAGCAGGGTACAGATACGCAGTATTTT.

This clonotype has just a few counts. The rearrangement links TRBV7-2 to TRBJ2-3; 10 bases match TRBD2. V was pared by 3 bases and J by 6 bases, with 9 bases of the junction left unmatched. CDR3 length: 16 residues. In germline, CDR1 is SGHTA, CDR2 FQGNSA. The CDR3: CASSFYTSGKTDTQYF. CDR3 bases: TGTGCCAGCAGCTTTTATACTAGCGGGAAAACCGATACGCAGTATTTT.

J is TRBJ2-5 and V is TRBV4-1, with 7 positions matching TRBD1. The V gene end was trimmed by 2 bases and the J gene end by 0 bases; junction bases not matched to a gene: 3. Germline V CDR1 and CDR2: MGHRA, YSYEKL. The CDR3 consists of 15 residues. CDR3: CASSQTGAYQETQYF. In DNA, the CDR3 is TGCGCCAGCAGCCAAACAGGGGCGTACCAAGAGACCCAGTACTTC.

The V and J genes are TRBV7-8 and TRBJ2-7; D might be TRBD1 or TRBD2, each matching 5 bases. Trimming shortened V by 5 bases and J by 0 bases, and 14 bases separated the two germline ends. CDR1 and CDR2 from the germline V gene are SGHVS and FQNEAQ. The CDR3 covers 15 residues. The CDR3 sequence: CASSESRDGSYEQYF. CDR3 bases: TGTGCCAGCAGCGAAAGCCGGGACGGCTCCTACGAGCAGTACTTC.

The genes are TRBV7-3 and TRBJ2-5; D is possibly TRBD1 (6 bases). The CDR3 has 16 amino acids. CDR1 is SGHTA and CDR2 is FQGTGA in the germline V gene. The V gene lost 2 bases and the J gene lost 0 bases, with 13 bases spanning the gap. CDR3 sequence (DNA): TGTGCCAGCAGCTTAGGCGCGGACAGCAACCAAGAGACCCAGTACTTC. This translates into CASSLGADSNQETQYF.

The chain has TRBV5-5 and TRBJ2-1, with TRBD1 matching over 11 bases. Germline trimming cut 0 bases from V and 7 bases from J; bases unmatched to any gene: 15. The germline V gene encodes CDR1 SGHKS and CDR2 YYEKEE (reference sequence). This CDR3 comprises 19 residues. CDR3 protein: CASSLGPGTGGGRENEQFF. The CDR3 bases are TGTGCCAGCAGCTTGGGTCCCGGGACAGGGGGGGGAAGGGAAAATGAGCAGTTCTTC.

This chain connects TRBV28 to TRBJ2-3; a weak D match, TRBD1 (6 bases). Looked up from germline, CDR1 is MDHEN and CDR2 is SYDVKM. Trimming took 5 bases from V and 1 from J, leaving 13 bases between them. The CDR3 length is 15 residues. CDR3 in amino acids: CASSDQGPGTDTQYF. As DNA, the CDR3 is TGTGCCAGCAGTGATCAGGGGCCGGGCACAGATACGCAGTATTTT.

This clonotype was found many times. Written as DNA, the CDR3 is TGCGCCAGCAGCGCTAGCGGGAGTTCTGCAGATACGCAGTATTTT. Amino acid sequence: CASSASGSSADTQYF. This chain uses TRBV5-1 with TRBJ2-3; TRBD2 agrees at 10 bases. The CDR3 length is 15 residues. J was trimmed by 4 bases and V by 4 bases; bases with no gene match: 6. Germline V gene sequence: CDR1 SGHRS, CDR2 YFSETQ.

J is TRBJ1-5 and V is TRBV28, with TRBD1 matching over 7 bases. Trimming cost V 6 bases and J 4 bases; bases outside gene matches: 3. The germline V gene encodes CDR1 MDHEN and CDR2 SYDVKM. This CDR3 is 13 amino acids long. The CDR3 nucleotides read TGTGCCAGCAGCAAGGACAGGAATCAGCCCCAGCATTTT. Translated, it gives CASSKDRNQPQHF. The full variable domain, its missing parts supplied by reference TRBV28 and TRBJ1-5, is DVKVTQSSRYLVKRTGEKVFLECVQDMDHENMFWYRQDPGLGLRLIYFSYDVKMKEKGDIPEGYSVSREKKERFSLILESASTNQTSMYLCASSKDRNQPQHFGDGTRLSIL.

In its sample, this clonotype was seen many times. The chain carries TRBV11-2 and TRBJ2-5; D is tentatively TRBD1 or TRBD2 (5 bases each). This CDR3 comprises 14 residues. The V and J ends lost 5 bases and 7 bases respectively, with 17 bases between them. Germline values: CDR1 SGHAT, CDR2 FQNNGV. The CDR3 is CASSPPGPSGTQYF. CDR3 nucleotide sequence: TGTGCCAGCAGCCCACCGGGACCCTCCGGGACCCAGTACTTC.

This clonotype occurred many times. The chain recombines TRBV7-9 with TRBJ1-1; the D is unclear. V dropped 8 bases and J dropped 7 bases, with 14 bases sitting between them. This CDR3 comprises 12 residues. CDR1 is SEHNR, CDR2 FQNEAQ, per germline (reference sequence). The CDR3 spells CASDQEGYEAFF. In nucleotides, the CDR3 is TGTGCCAGCGATCAAGAGGGTTATGAAGCTTTCTTT.

The V and J genes are TRBV20-1 and TRBJ2-3; D is uncertain. Germline V CDR1 and CDR2: DFQATT, SNEGSKA (reference sequence). Between the trimmed V and J ends, which lost 5 bases and 2 bases, there was a span of 17 bases. The CDR3 has 15 amino acids. This CDR3 reads CSAGIPTPFTDTQYF. In DNA, the CDR3 is TGCAGTGCTGGGATACCGACCCCATTCACAGATACGCAGTATTTT.

This clonotype was seen more than once but under ten times. J is TRBJ2-1 and V is TRBV18; TRBD1 matches 8 bases. Germline V gene data show CDR1 as KGHSH and CDR2 as LQKENI. V dropped 6 bases and J dropped 4; count of bases not matched to a gene: 11. The CDR3 is made up of 16 amino acids. CDR3 coding DNA: TGTGCCAGCTCGGAGGGACAGGTGATGATATACAATGAGCAGTTCTTC. Translation gives CASSEGQVMIYNEQFF. Full variable domain (outside the CDR3, taken from reference TRBV18 and TRBJ2-1): NAGVMQNPRHLVRRRGQEARLRCSPMKGHSHVYWYRQLPEEGLKFMVYLQKENIIDESGMPKERFSAEFPKEGPSILRIQQVVRGDSAAYFCASSEGQVMIYNEQFFGPGTRLTVL.

The gene calls are TRBV2 and TRBJ1-2; 8 positions match TRBD1. Germline V gives CDR1 SNHLY, CDR2 FYNNEI. The CDR3 runs 16 residues. With V trimmed by 7 bases and J by 0 bases, 10 bases remained unmatched. The CDR3 loop reads CASTPGTGDSNYGYTF. CDR3 in DNA: TGTGCCAGCACGCCCGGGACAGGCGATTCTAACTATGGCTACACCTTC.

The chain recombines TRBV7-9 with TRBJ1-4; 9 bases fit TRBD1. CDR3 length: 18 residues. CDR1 and CDR2 from the germline V gene are SEHNR and FQNEAQ (reference sequence). J was trimmed by 2 bases and V by 5 bases; bases with no gene match: 12. CDR3 bases: TGTGCCAGCAGCGAGGGGACAGGGTCTCTGGCGACTAATGAAAAACTGTTTTTT. The encoded protein is CASSEGTGSLATNEKLFF.

This sequence joins TRBV11-1 and TRBJ1-1; D is undetermined. From germline, CDR1 is SGHAT and CDR2 FQDESV (reference sequence). Trimming took off 5 bases at V and 7 bases at J, with 14 bases between the two ends. The CDR3 covers 13 residues. CDR3 DNA: TGTGCCAGCAGCGACAAGGCGGGATTTGAAGCTTTCTTT. Amino acids: CASSDKAGFEAFF.

This clonotype appeared a few times. The rearrangement links TRBV6-1 to TRBJ2-5; D is perhaps TRBD1 or TRBD2 (5 bases each). Deletions cut 3 bases from V and 3 bases from J, with 17 bases between. The CDR3 covers 16 residues. Per the germline V gene, CDR1 is MNHNS and CDR2 is SASEGT. CDR3 in DNA: TGTGCCAGCAGTGAGCGCCGGGACGGTTACAAAGAGACCCAGTACTTC. Its translation: CASSERRDGYKETQYF.